The present T cell receptor beta chain was sequenced within a study of monozygotic twins with inflammatory bowel disease. The germline gives CDR1 SGHTA, CDR2 FQGTGA. This CDR3 is built from 14 residues. Blood samples measuring approximately 2.4 ml were taken per donor. From its re-call of the 5' RACE reads, TCRdb lists each CDR3 protein once, without DNA. The sample has roughly 170,000 distinct CDR3 sequences, and its top ten clones hold less than 7.5%. The receptor was derived from a human donor with ulcerative colitis or Crohn's disease, or a healthy co-twin of an affected twin (not recorded which). The sequenced sample was blood. The chain carries TRBV7-3 and TRBJ2-1; TCRdb lists TRBD2, though no DNA is available to test this call. The CDR3 sequence is CASSLRLVSTEQFF.